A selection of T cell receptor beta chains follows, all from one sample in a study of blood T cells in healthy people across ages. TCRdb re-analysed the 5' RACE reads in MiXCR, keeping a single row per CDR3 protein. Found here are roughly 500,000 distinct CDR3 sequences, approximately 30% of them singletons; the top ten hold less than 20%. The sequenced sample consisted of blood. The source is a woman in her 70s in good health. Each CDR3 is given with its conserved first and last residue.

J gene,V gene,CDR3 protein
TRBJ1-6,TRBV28,CASSSSQIYNSPLHF
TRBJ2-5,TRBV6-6,CASRTQGLETQYF
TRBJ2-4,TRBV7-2,CASSSGTSGNIQYF
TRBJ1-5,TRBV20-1,CSALGSGQGFSPQHF
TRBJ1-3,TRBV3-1,CASSPRGGSGNTIYF
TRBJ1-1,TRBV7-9,CASSLQGLHTEAFF
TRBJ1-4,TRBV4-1,CASSQVYRVEEKLFF
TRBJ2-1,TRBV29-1,CSVGGLAGGSSYNEQFF
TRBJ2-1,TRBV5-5,CASSPTSGVYNEQFF
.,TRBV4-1,CASSPGQQTYNEQFF
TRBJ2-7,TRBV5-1,CASSHVGGSYEQYF
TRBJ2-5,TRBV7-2,CASSPQGAETQYF
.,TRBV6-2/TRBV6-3,CASILSGTAYEQYF
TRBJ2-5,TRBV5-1,CASKYGDRGSRETQYF
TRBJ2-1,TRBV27,CASSLIRGAYNEQFF
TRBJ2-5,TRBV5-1,CASRPGQPSETQYF
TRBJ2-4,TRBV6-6,CASNRPVEVDIQYF
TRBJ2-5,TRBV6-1,CASSKGRLQETQYF
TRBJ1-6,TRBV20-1,CSATAGNSPLHF
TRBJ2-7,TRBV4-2,CASSQGARTGDYEQYF
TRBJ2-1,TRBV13,CASSKVAGTEQFF
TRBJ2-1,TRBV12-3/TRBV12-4,CASTPRRQGFYNEQFF
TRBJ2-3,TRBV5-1,CASSQDFPTDTQYF
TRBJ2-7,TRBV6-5,CASSYLSDRSSYEQYF
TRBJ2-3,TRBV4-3,CASSLMDRSTDTQYF
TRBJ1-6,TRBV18,CASSPTSGTGYSPLHF
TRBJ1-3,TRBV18,CASSAGTGTGNTIYF
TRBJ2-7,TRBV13,CASTSGLQRGGDYEQYF
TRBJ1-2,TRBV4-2,CASSQHRTGSNYGYTF